Below, 24 T cell receptor beta chains from the same sample are listed, as sequenced in a study of beta chain features in type 1 diabetes. These receptors lack a known antigen. The isolated RNA, all of it, was reverse transcribed, so expressed TCRB transcripts were what got sequenced. TCRdb keeps only in-frame clones here, not all; method: immunoSEQ multiplex PCR. The sample yields 150,000 to 170,000 clones, around a tenth seen once. Overall study findings and caveats: TCRB CDR3s were moderately but significantly shorter in Type 1 diabetes patients in all four CD4+ subsets.

Sequencing was done on a sample of central memory CD4+ T cells from blood. Receptors originate from a man younger than 40 with type 1 diabetes.

The V call is TRBV7-2, the J call TRBJ2-5, with D unclear. CDR1 SGHTA and CDR2 FQGNSA come from the germline V gene. Trimming removed 3 bases at V and 2 bases at J, with 10 bases between. The CDR3 has 14 amino acids. CDR3 protein: CASSLWAVQETQYF. CDR3 coding DNA: TGTGCCAGCAGCTTGTGGGCAGTACAAGAGACCCAGTACTTC.

This clone was detected a few times. The V call is TRBV7-2, the J call TRBJ1-5; D call uncertain. The germline CDR1 and CDR2 sequences are SGHTA and FQGNSA. This CDR3 spans 11 amino acids. Trimming took off 4 bases at V and 9 bases at J, with 7 bases between the two ends. The CDR3 here is CASSSRGPQHF. Here the CDR3 DNA reads TGTGCCAGCAGCTCCCGGGGGCCCCAGCATTTT. The variable domain in full, with the rest retrieved from reference TRBV7-2 and TRBJ1-5, is GAGVSQSPSNKVTEKGKDVELRCDPISGHTALYWYRQSLGQGLEFLIYFQGNSAPDKSGLPSDRFSAERTGGSVSTLTIQRTQQEDSAVYLCASSSRGPQHFGDGTRLSIL.

The CDR3 loop is CARDRGDEQFF. The CDR3 nucleotides are TGTGCCCGAGACAGGGGTGATGAGCAGTTCTTC. The chain combines TRBV30 with TRBJ2-1, with TRBD1 identical over 8 bases. The length of the CDR3 is 11 residues. J gave up 8 bases and V 8 bases, and 5 bases lay outside the gene matches. CDR1 and CDR2 from the germline V gene are GTSNPN and SVGIG (reference sequence).

The rearrangement joins TRBV7-9 to TRBJ2-2; possibly TRBD2 for D (5 bases). Germline V gives CDR1 SEHNR, CDR2 FQNEAQ (reference sequence). The CDR3 covers 15 residues. Trimming took 5 bases from V and 6 from J, leaving 16 bases between them. In nucleotides, the CDR3 is TGTGCCAGCAGCCAAAAACTAGAGCCCGCCGGGGAGCTGTTTTTT. Encoded protein: CASSQKLEPAGELFF.

The rearrangement links TRBV7-2 to TRBJ1-5; TRBD1 matches 7 bases. Germline-derived CDR1 and CDR2 are SGHTA and FQGNSA. The V and J ends lost 6 bases and 9 bases, in that order; junction bases with no gene match: 8. The CDR3 runs 13 residues. In nucleotides, the CDR3 is TGTGCCAGCAGAACAGGGGAACGGGGGCCCCAGCATTTT. The encoded protein is CASRTGERGPQHF.

There are a few counts of this clone. The chain recombines TRBV28 with TRBJ2-3; D might be TRBD1 (6 bases). With 5 bases removed from V and 5 bases from J, the gap between germline ends came to 11 bases. CDR3 length equals 13 residues. Germline CDR1 reads MDHEN; CDR2 reads SYDVKM. The CDR3 DNA sequence: TGTGCCAGCAGTAGACAGGACTTAGATACGCAGTATTTT. Translating it yields CASSRQDLDTQYF.

The V call is TRBV4-3, the J call TRBJ1-2, with TRBD1 matching 9 bases. V shed 3 bases, J shed 6 bases, and the junction held 5 bases outside the gene matches. The CDR3 consists of 14 residues. The germline V gene encodes CDR1 LGHNA and CDR2 YSLEER. The CDR3, as DNA: TGCGCCAGCAGCCAGGGGGGACAGGGACATGGCTACACCTTC. Its translation is CASSQGGQGHGYTF.

This chain links TRBV29-1 with TRBJ2-3; TRBD2 might be the D (6 bases). CDR3 length: 13 amino acids. CDR1 is SQVTM, CDR2 ANQGSEA, per germline. V lost 7 bases to trimming and J lost 0 bases, with 11 bases between them. The chain's CDR3 is CSGTLASTDTQYF. The CDR3 bases are TGCAGCGGCACACTAGCTAGCACAGATACGCAGTATTTT.

This chain links TRBV25-1 with TRBJ2-3, with 7 bases lining up with TRBD1. CDR3 length equals 13 residues. From germline, CDR1 is MGHDK and CDR2 SYGVNS. The V segment lost 4 bases and the J segment 6 bases; nucleotides outside the gene matches: 4. The CDR3 region is CASSGQQGDTQYF. As DNA, the CDR3 is TGTGCCAGCAGTGGGCAACAGGGGGATACGCAGTATTTT.

The chain recombines TRBV11-3 with TRBJ2-3, with D maybe TRBD2 (5 bases). Germline V gene sequence: CDR1 SGHNT, CDR2 YENEEA. There are 12 residues in the CDR3. V dropped 2 bases and J dropped 8 bases, with 8 bases sitting between them. The CDR3 reads CASSLSEGTQYF. The CDR3 nucleotides are TGTGCCAGCAGCTTATCCGAGGGTACGCAGTATTTT.

This clone was seen only a few times. The chain links TRBV2 to TRBJ2-5, with 8 bases lining up with TRBD1. The junction had 10 bases not matched to a gene; V was cut back by 7 bases and J by 3 bases. The CDR3 consists of 15 residues. Germline-derived CDR1 and CDR2 are SNHLY and FYNNEI. CDR3 region: CASNPPGQEKETQYF. The CDR3 DNA reads TGTGCCAGCAATCCCCCGGGACAGGAAAAAGAGACCCAGTACTTC.

This clone was detected only a few times. The chain carries TRBV2 and TRBJ2-7; no reliable D call. V lost 8 bases and J 1 base, leaving 12 bases between the germline ends. Germline loops: CDR1 SNHLY, CDR2 FYNNEI. The length of the CDR3 is 13 residues. CDR3 amino acids: CASCPVLSYEQYF. The DNA for the CDR3 is TGTGCCAGCTGTCCGGTCCTTTCCTACGAGCAGTACTTC.

This clone turned up a few times. The rearrangement uses TRBV4-2 and TRBJ2-7; D call uncertain. The CDR3 is 13 amino acids. V was clipped by 1 base and J by 3 bases, with 7 bases between them. Germline V gives CDR1 LGHNA, CDR2 YNFKEQ. DNA of the CDR3: TGTGCCAGCAGCCAAGTCCCCATCTACGAGCAGTACTTC. Protein sequence: CASSQVPIYEQYF.

The V and J genes are TRBV27 and TRBJ2-1; TRBD1 agrees at 9 bases. V shed 4 bases and J 6 bases; nucleotides not matched to a gene: 13. The germline CDR1 and CDR2 sequences are MNHEY and SMNVEV (reference sequence). The CDR3 runs to 17 residues. The CDR3 DNA sequence: TGTGCCAGCAGTTCCCATCACAGGGGGCGATTTGTCAATGAGCAGTTCTTC. Its translation is CASSSHHRGRFVNEQFF.

This clone was seen a handful of times. The J gene is TRBJ2-3, the V gene TRBV19; TRBD2 matches at 7 bases. CDR1 is LNHDA, CDR2 SQIVND, per germline (reference sequence). This CDR3 is built from 13 residues. J gave up 7 bases and V 5 bases, and 6 bases lay outside the gene matches. The CDR3 sequence: CASSAWRGNTQYF. The CDR3 coding sequence is TGTGCCAGTAGTGCATGGCGGGGGAATACGCAGTATTTT.

The chain couples TRBV7-9 to TRBJ2-7; 16 bases line up with TRBD2. Per germline, CDR1 SEHNR and CDR2 FQNEAQ (reference sequence). CDR3 size: 18 residues. V gave up 5 bases and J gave up 2 bases; unmatched junction bases: 9. DNA of the CDR3: TGTGCCAGCAGCCCGGGGGGACTAGCGGGAGGGGATCCCTACGAGCAGTACTTC. Encoded protein: CASSPGGLAGGDPYEQYF. The entire variable domain, with the rest obtained from reference TRBV7-9 and TRBJ2-7, is as follows: DTGVSQNPRHKITKRGQNVTFRCDPISEHNRLYWYRQTLGQGPEFLTYFQNEAQLEKSRLLSDRFSAERPKGSFSTLEIQRTEQGDSAMYLCASSPGGLAGGDPYEQYFGPGTRLTVT.

In its sample, this clone was seen a few times. The chain is built from TRBV19 and TRBJ2-6; D remains ambiguous. Trimming cost V 4 bases and J 2 bases, with 12 bases left between them. This CDR3 contains 16 residues. Germline V gene sequence: CDR1 LNHDA, CDR2 SQIVND (reference sequence). The CDR3: CASSSPWSPGANVLTF. The DNA for the CDR3 is TGTGCCAGTAGTAGCCCCTGGAGCCCTGGGGCCAACGTCCTGACTTTC.

The chain joins TRBV9 to TRBJ2-5; D remains ambiguous. Germline V gene sequence: CDR1 SGDLS, CDR2 YYNGEE. With 0 bases removed from V and 5 bases from J, the gap between germline ends came to 11 bases. The CDR3 totals 14 residues. The CDR3 loop is CASSVGAGRETQYF. The DNA for the CDR3 is TGTGCCAGCAGCGTAGGAGCTGGTCGGGAGACCCAGTACTTC. Full variable domain (missing parts from reference TRBV9 and TRBJ2-5): DSGVTQTPKHLITATGQRVTLRCSPRSGDLSVYWYQQSLDQGLQFLIQYYNGEERAKGNILERFSAQQFPDLHSELNLSSLELGDSALYFCASSVGAGRETQYFGPGTRLLVL.

The V call is TRBV5-1, the J call TRBJ1-3; D gene ambiguous. The CDR3 has 15 amino acids. Trimming took 0 bases from V and 4 from J, leaving 11 bases between them. Germline CDR1 reads SGHRS; CDR2 reads YFSETQ. The CDR3 bases are TGCGCCAGCAGCTTGGAATCCCAGAGGGGAAACACCATATATTTT. Its translation: CASSLESQRGNTIYF.

The chain couples TRBV6-4 to TRBJ1-5; perhaps TRBD1 as D (5 bases). The CDR3 has 17 residues. Deletions cut 7 bases from V and 0 bases from J, with 19 bases between. Germline V gene data show CDR1 as MRHNA and CDR2 as SNTAGT. The CDR3 loop is CASNPNRTSDSNQPQHF. CDR3 nucleotides: TGTGCCAGCAATCCGAACAGGACAAGCGATAGCAATCAGCCCCAGCATTTT.

V usage is TRBV30 and J usage is TRBJ2-6, with TRBD2 as a possible D gene (6 bases). Trimming shortened V by 3 bases and J by 2 bases, and 11 bases separated the two germline ends. The CDR3 sequence is 15 residues long. Germline CDR1 is GTSNPN and CDR2 is SVGIG (reference sequence). CDR3 sequence: CAWSPRGTGANVLTF. The CDR3 nucleotides are TGTGCCTGGAGCCCCCGGGGGACTGGGGCCAACGTCCTGACTTTC.

In its sample, this clone was seen a few times. CDR3: CAVGRGEKLFF. The CDR3 DNA follows: TGTGCCGTGGGGAGAGGTGAAAAACTGTTTTTT. The V and J genes are TRBV15 and TRBJ1-4; D gene uncertain. CDR1 and CDR2 from the germline V gene are LNHNV and YYDKDF (reference sequence). Trimming stripped 11 bases from V and 7 bases from J, with 11 bases between. The length of the CDR3 is 11 residues. Variable domain in full (rest from reference TRBV15 and TRBJ1-4): DAMVIQNPRYQVTQFGKPVTLSCSQTLNHNVMYWYQQKSSQAPKLLFHYYDKDFNNEADTPDNFQSRRPNTSFCFLDIRSPGLGDTAMYLCAVGRGEKLFFGSGTQLSVL.

This clone showed up just a few times. This chain connects TRBV6-6 to TRBJ1-1; the D is unclear. The CDR3 consists of 13 residues. The V end lost 2 bases, the J end lost 5 bases, and 9 bases lay between the germline ends. Germline V gene lookup returns CDR1 MNHNY and CDR2 SVGAGI (reference sequence). The CDR3 DNA is TGTGCCAGCAGTTACCAATCGGGGACTGAAGCTTTCTTT. Protein product: CASSYQSGTEAFF.

The V call is TRBV18, the J call TRBJ1-2, with TRBD1 matching 7 bases. Germline assignment: CDR1 KGHSH and CDR2 LQKENI. CDR3 length equals 12 residues. V was pared by 3 bases and J by 6 bases, with 1 base of the junction left unmatched. In nucleotides, the CDR3 is TGTGCCAGCTCACCGACAGGGAATGGCTACACCTTC. This codes for CASSPTGNGYTF.